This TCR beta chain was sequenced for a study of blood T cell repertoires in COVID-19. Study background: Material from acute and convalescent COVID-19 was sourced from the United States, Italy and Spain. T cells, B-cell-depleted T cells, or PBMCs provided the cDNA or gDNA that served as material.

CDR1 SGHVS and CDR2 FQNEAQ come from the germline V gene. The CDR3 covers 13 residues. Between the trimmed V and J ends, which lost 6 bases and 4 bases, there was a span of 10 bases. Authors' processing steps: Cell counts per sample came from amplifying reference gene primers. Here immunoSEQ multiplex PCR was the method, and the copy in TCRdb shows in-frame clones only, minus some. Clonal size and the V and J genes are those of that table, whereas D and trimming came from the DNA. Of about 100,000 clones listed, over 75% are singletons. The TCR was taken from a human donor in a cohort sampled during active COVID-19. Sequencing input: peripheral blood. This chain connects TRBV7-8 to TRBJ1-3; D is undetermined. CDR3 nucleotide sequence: TGTGCCAGCAGGGGCCGGGGAGGAAACACCATATATTTT. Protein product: CASRGRGGNTIYF.